A selection of T cell receptor beta chains follows, all from one sample in a study of cytomegalovirus exposure and HLA in healthy donors. Assay: immunoSEQ multiplex PCR; the TCRdb copy retains only in-frame clones and omits some. The sample has 95,000 to 150,000 clones, over 75% seen once. The sample consisted of PBMCs. The receptor source for this set is a man aged 18 to 30 in good health and CMV-seropositive. Each CDR3 is given with its conserved first and last residue. The D gene is left open where the match is weak. Expanded clones are given a class, and other clones once, few, many or no size at all.

-	TRBD1	TRBV27	TRBJ1-3	CASRTGVGNTIYF	TGTGCCAGCAGGACAGGGGTCGGAAACACCATATATTTT
few	-	TRBV23-1	TRBJ1-1	CASSPGRREDTNTEAFF	TGCGCCAGCAGTCCCGGAAGGAGGGAAGATACGAACACTGAAGCTTTCTTT
once	TRBD2	TRBV11-2	TRBJ2-4	CASSLSPWASGSSNIQYF	TGTGCCAGCAGCTTAAGTCCCTGGGCTAGCGGGAGCTCGAACATTCAGTACTTC
-	TRBD1	TRBV7-9	TRBJ1-2	CASSTGTGLTFYGYTF	TGTGCCAGCAGCACCGGGACAGGGCTCACTTTCTATGGCTACACCTTC
-	TRBD1	TRBV6-5	TRBJ1-5	CASRTGQGADQPQHF	TGTGCCAGCAGAACCGGACAGGGAGCGGATCAGCCCCAGCATTTT
-	-	TRBV2	TRBJ1-4	CASSEARGYGEKLFF	TGTGCCAGCAGTGAAGCCCGGGGATATGGTGAAAAACTGTTTTTT
-	TRBD1	TRBV19	TRBJ1-4	CASRLGGSLNEKLFF	TGTGCCAGTAGGCTAGGGGGCAGTCTAAATGAAAAACTGTTTTTT
few	-	TRBV7-8	TRBJ1-1	CASREGNSGATEAFF	TGTGCCAGCAGGGAGGGGAACAGTGGAGCCACTGAAGCTTTCTTT
-	TRBD1	TRBV4-3	TRBJ2-7	CASSRQTGSSLEQYF	TGCGCCAGCAGCCGACAGACAGGGTCTTCTCTCGAGCAGTACTTC
-	-	TRBV7-2	TRBJ2-7	CSNRKSGYEQYF	TGTTCCAACAGGAAGTCGGGATACGAGCAGTACTTC
-	-	TRBV7-9	TRBJ1-1	CASSRLVRGGSPLNTEAFF	TGTGCCAGCAGCCGACTCGTGCGGGGGGGATCCCCCTTGAACACTGAAGCTTTCTTT
few	TRBD2	TRBV7-8	TRBJ2-3	CASSSMSGSGDTQYF	TGTGCCAGCAGCTCTATGAGCGGGAGTGGTGATACGCAGTATTTT
-	-	TRBV5-1	TRBJ2-1	CASSLGRRSSYNEQFF	TGCGCCAGCAGCTTGGGACGGAGAAGCTCCTACAATGAGCAGTTCTTC
-	-	TRBV5-1	TRBJ2-7	CASSLEGSEQYF	TGCGCCAGCAGCTTGGAAGGGAGCGAGCAGTACTTC
-	TRBD1	TRBV6-5	TRBJ2-7	CASSAPGTGNEQYF	TGTGCCAGCAGTGCACCGGGGACAGGGAACGAGCAGTACTTC
-	-	TRBV7-9	TRBJ2-1	CASSLEGSYNEQFF	TGTGCCAGCAGCCTCGAGGGATCCTACAATGAGCAGTTCTTC
-	-	TRBV5-1	TRBJ1-4	CASSLTPNGEKLFF	TGCGCCAGCAGCTTGACGCCCAACGGGGAAAAACTGTTTTTT
few	TRBD2	TRBV7-2	TRBJ2-1	CASSVGTSGRGGNNEQFF	TGTGCCAGCAGCGTCGGGACTAGCGGGAGGGGGGGGAACAATGAGCAGTTCTTC
-	TRBD2	TRBV7-2	TRBJ2-3	CASSLASGGWSTDTQYF	TGTGCCAGCAGCTTAGCGAGCGGGGGTTGGAGCACAGATACGCAGTATTTT
once	TRBD1	TRBV30	TRBJ1-1	CAWKYSRQGDVNTEAFF	TGTGCCTGGAAGTATTCTAGGCAGGGGGATGTGAACACTGAAGCTTTCTTT
-	TRBD1	TRBV7-2	TRBJ1-2	CASSSTGVYGYTF	TGTGCCAGCAGCTCAACAGGGGTTTATGGCTACACCTTC
-	TRBD2	TRBV27	TRBJ2-7	CASSGGIYEQYF	TGTGCCAGCAGCGGGGGGATATACGAGCAGTACTTC
-	-	TRBV7-2	TRBJ2-5	CASSPWSTQETQYF	TGTGCCAGCAGCCCGTGGAGCACCCAAGAGACCCAGTACTTC
-	-	TRBV30	TRBJ2-2	CAWNKGHLGGELFF	TGTGCCTGGAATAAGGGACACCTAGGCGGGGAGCTGTTTTTT
-	-	TRBV4-2	TRBJ1-2	CASSQEGTRRNTYNYGYTF	TGTGCCAGCAGCCAAGAAGGGACTCGACGGAACACTTATAACTATGGCTACACCTTC
-	-	TRBV2	TRBJ1-6	CASSETGLGSYNSPLHF	TGTGCCAGCAGTGAAACAGGGCTCGGGTCTTATAATTCACCCCTCCACTTT
-	-	TRBV7-7	TRBJ2-2	CASSSGSANTGELFF	TGTGCTAGCAGCTCGGGAAGCGCGAACACCGGGGAGCTGTTTTTT